These 23 T cell receptor beta chains were all obtained from the same sample, sequenced in a study of CD8+ T cells in alopecia areata. Sequencing templates came from extracted RNA that was reverse transcribed into cDNA. Assay used: immunoSEQ multiplex PCR; TCRdb lists only in-frame clones, some missing. The sample has over 50,000 clones, 45% to 50% seen once. Material: CD8+ T cells sorted from blood, obtained at week 0. Receptors originate from a human donor with alopecia areata.

The chain joins TRBV29-1 to TRBJ1-2, with TRBD1 matching over 7 bases. V lost 7 bases, J lost 4 bases, and 9 bases stayed unmatched. CDR3 size: 13 residues. Germline values: CDR1 SQVTM, CDR2 ANQGSEA. The CDR3 DNA reads TGCAGCGCCGGGCCAGGGGGGTTCTATGGCTACACCTTC. Amino acids: CSAGPGGFYGYTF.

This chain connects TRBV11-2 to TRBJ2-7; TRBD2 aligns across 7 bases. With V trimmed by 2 bases and J by 4 bases, 5 bases remained unmatched. The CDR3 runs to 14 residues. CDR1 and CDR2 from the germline V gene are SGHAT and FQNNGV. The CDR3 loop reads CASSLNTGGYEQYF. The CDR3 DNA follows: TGTGCCAGCAGCTTAAATACGGGAGGATACGAGCAGTACTTC.

The chain couples TRBV29-1 to TRBJ2-3; D not resolved. CDR3 length: 14 amino acids. The ends were cut back, 5 bases at V and 3 bases at J, with 15 bases in the middle. Germline V gene lookup returns CDR1 SQVTM and CDR2 ANQGSEA. CDR3 protein: CSVFRSVDTDTQYF. In nucleotides, the CDR3 is TGCAGCGTTTTTCGGTCAGTTGATACAGATACGCAGTATTTT.

The V gene is TRBV11-2, the J gene TRBJ1-2; tentative D call: TRBD1 (5 bases). Germline values: CDR1 SGHAT, CDR2 FQNNGV. V was trimmed by 1 base and J by 3 bases, leaving 6 bases between them. This CDR3 is 13 amino acids long. The CDR3 reads CASSLGQYYGYTF. In DNA form, the CDR3 reads TGTGCCAGCAGCTTAGGACAGTACTATGGCTACACCTTC.

The sample holds a few counts of this clone. The rearrangement joins TRBV19 to TRBJ2-1; no clear D. CDR3 length: 13 amino acids. Between the trimmed V and J ends, which lost 8 bases and 8 bases, there was a span of 16 bases. CDR1 is LNHDA and CDR2 is SQIVND in the germline V gene (reference sequence). Here the CDR3 reads CASRGPWMDEQFF. The CDR3 coding sequence is TGTGCCAGTCGAGGCCCGTGGATGGATGAGCAGTTCTTC.

This clone was detected only a few times. The genes are TRBV23-1 and TRBJ2-7; 7 bases match TRBD2. TRBV23-1 belongs to the ORF category, with a function that is uncertain. The length of the CDR3 is 12 residues. As DNA, the CDR3 is TGCCCCGTCCTAGCGGCAGACTACGAGCAGTACTTC. It is translated as CPVLAADYEQYF.

This clone was detected ten times or more. The chain couples TRBV7-9 to TRBJ2-5, with unresolved D. V lost 5 bases, J lost 4 bases, and 11 bases lay in between. CDR1 and CDR2 (germline): SEHNR, FQNEAQ (reference sequence). This CDR3 is built from 13 residues. The CDR3 nucleotides read TGTGCCAGCAGCCCCCCCTTGGCAGAGACCCAGTACTTC. Protein: CASSPPLAETQYF.

There are many counts of this clone. This chain uses TRBV10-3 with TRBJ2-7; TRBD2 might be the D (5 bases). The CDR3 runs 13 residues. Germline-derived CDR1 and CDR2 are ENHRY and SYGVKD. V dropped 6 bases and J dropped 1 base, with 10 bases sitting between them. As DNA, the CDR3 is TGTGCCATCAGACTAGAGAGGTCCTACGAGCAGTACTTC. Its translation: CAIRLERSYEQYF.

The chain recombines TRBV7-9 with TRBJ2-5; 10 bases agree with TRBD1. This CDR3 has 15 residues. V shed 1 base, J shed 5 bases, and the junction held 4 bases outside the gene matches. In germline, CDR1 is SEHNR, CDR2 FQNEAQ (reference sequence). The CDR3 DNA reads as TGTGCCAGCAGCTTAGTGACAGGGGGCCGGGAGACCCAGTACTTC. It specifies CASSLVTGGRETQYF.

The chain uses TRBV23-1 and TRBJ2-1; 9 bases fit TRBD2. TRBV23-1 is treated as an ORF (open reading frame) with a function not yet certain. The CDR3 is 23 amino acids. Germline trimming cut 0 bases from V and 6 bases from J; bases unmatched to any gene: 27. The DNA of the CDR3 is TGCGCCAGCAGTCAATCGGAATGGAAGCGGGAGGACGGTCTACTAATTCCGCGCAATGAGCAGTTCTTC. This codes for CASSQSEWKREDGLLIPRNEQFF.

The chain has TRBV6-5 and TRBJ2-7; no clear D gene. V lost 4 bases and J lost 1, with 8 bases in between. This CDR3 spans 13 amino acids. Per the germline V gene, CDR1 is MNHEY and CDR2 is SVGAGI. The CDR3 DNA reads TGTGCCAGCAGTTCCGGATATTCCTACGAGCAGTACTTC. The encoded protein is CASSSGYSYEQYF.

The chain uses TRBV9 and TRBJ1-1; 7 positions agree with TRBD1. The length of the CDR3 is 15 residues. The V and J ends lost 0 bases and 0 bases, in that order; junction bases with no gene match: 2. The germline V gene encodes CDR1 SGDLS and CDR2 YYNGEE. The CDR3 region has the DNA TGTGCCAGCAGCGTAGAGGGGGCTCTGAACACTGAAGCTTTCTTT. Encoded protein: CASSVEGALNTEAFF.

This clone occurred a few times. V and J are TRBV7-2 and TRBJ2-7; D unresolved. The CDR3 runs to 12 residues. V was clipped by 4 bases and J by 12 bases, with 16 bases between them. Germline CDR1 is SGHTA and CDR2 is FQGNSA. CDR3 DNA sequence: TGTGCCAGCAGCTCGGACCGGCTAGGTCGGTACTTC. Translating gives CASSSDRLGRYF.

In its sample, this clone was seen once. The chain uses TRBV7-9 and TRBJ2-7, with 7 positions matching TRBD1. The CDR3 spans 14 residues. The junction had 4 bases not matched to a gene; V was cut back by 4 bases and J by 1 base. In germline, CDR1 is SEHNR, CDR2 FQNEAQ (reference sequence). The CDR3, as DNA: TGTGCCAGCAGCTCGACAGGGAAGTCCTACGAGCAGTACTTC. It translates to CASSSTGKSYEQYF. The entire variable domain, with the rest obtained from reference TRBV7-9 and TRBJ2-7, is as follows: DTGVSQNPRHKITKRGQNVTFRCDPISEHNRLYWYRQTLGQGPEFLTYFQNEAQLEKSRLLSDRFSAERPKGSFSTLEIQRTEQGDSAMYLCASSSTGKSYEQYFGPGTRLTVT.

The chain uses TRBV15 and TRBJ2-1, with TRBD2 identical over 9 bases. V shed 0 bases and J 14 bases; nucleotides not matched to a gene: 11. The CDR3 length is 15 residues. Germline V gene lookup returns CDR1 LNHNV and CDR2 YYDKDF (reference sequence). The CDR3 nucleotides read TGTGCCACCAGCAGAGATAAGGGCAGCGGGGGGCCGGAGTTCTTC. This translates into CATSRDKGSGGPEFF.

CDR3 in amino acids: CASSPYQETQYF. The DNA for the CDR3 is TGCGCCAGCAGCCCTTACCAAGAGACCCAGTACTTC. The chain recombines TRBV5-1 with TRBJ2-5; D call uncertain. The V and J ends lost 4 bases and 0 bases respectively, with 4 bases between them. The V gene's germline CDR1 is SGHRS and CDR2 YFSETQ. The CDR3 has 12 amino acids.

This chain connects TRBV28 to TRBJ1-1; perhaps TRBD1 as D (5 bases). The CDR3 is made up of 14 amino acids. V was cut by 10 bases and J by 0 bases, with 15 bases left in between. Germline V gene sequence: CDR1 MDHEN, CDR2 SYDVKM. The CDR3 sequence: CATHGREVNTEAFF. In nucleotides, the CDR3 is TGTGCCACCCACGGCAGGGAGGTGAACACTGAAGCTTTCTTT.

In this sample, this clone turned up a few times. This chain joins TRBV29-1 and TRBJ2-7; no definite D call. CDR3 size: 13 residues. CDR1 is SQVTM, CDR2 ANQGSEA, per germline. With 2 bases removed from V and 4 bases from J, the gap between germline ends came to 12 bases. The CDR3: CSVELLSGYEQYF. CDR3 DNA sequence: TGCAGCGTTGAACTGCTCTCCGGGTACGAGCAGTACTTC.

The gene calls are TRBV7-9 and TRBJ2-7, with D unclear. V dropped 5 bases and J dropped 3 bases, with 14 bases sitting between them. In germline, CDR1 is SEHNR, CDR2 FQNEAQ (reference sequence). The CDR3 has 14 residues. The CDR3 DNA follows: TGTGCCAGCAGCCGCGGACCCGGTGGCTACGAGCAGTACTTC. Protein sequence: CASSRGPGGYEQYF. The full variable domain, rest sourced from reference TRBV7-9 and TRBJ2-7, is DTGVSQNPRHKITKRGQNVTFRCDPISEHNRLYWYRQTLGQGPEFLTYFQNEAQLEKSRLLSDRFSAERPKGSFSTLEIQRTEQGDSAMYLCASSRGPGGYEQYFGPGTRLTVT.

J is TRBJ1-4 and V is TRBV6-5; D unresolved. The germline gives CDR1 MNHEY, CDR2 SVGAGI. Trimming removed 6 bases at V and 10 bases at J, with 9 bases between. The CDR3 extends over 11 amino acids. Written as DNA, the CDR3 is TGTGCCAGCAGGGCAGGAGGAAAACTGTTTTTT. It specifies CASRAGGKLFF.

The chain has TRBV29-1 and TRBJ2-7; D gene ambiguous. The germline V and J ends were trimmed by 2 bases and 2 bases, with 7 bases remaining between them. CDR1 and CDR2 from the germline V gene are SQVTM and ANQGSEA. This CDR3 contains 12 residues. As DNA, the CDR3 is TGCAGCGTTGAACTGGCAACCTACGAGCAGTACTTC. Encoded protein: CSVELATYEQYF.

The rearrangement uses TRBV30 and TRBJ2-2; no reliable D call. Per the germline V gene, CDR1 is GTSNPN and CDR2 is SVGIG (reference sequence). Trimming left V 1 base short and J 6 bases short, with 12 bases between. This CDR3 has 14 residues. The CDR3 DNA reads as TGTGCCTGGAGTGCAGGCCAAATAGCCGGGGAGCTGTTTTTT. It encodes CAWSAGQIAGELFF. Looking up the rest from reference TRBV30 and TRBJ2-2 gives the full variable domain: SQTIHQWPATLVQPVGSPLSLECTVEGTSNPNLYWYRQAAGRGLQLLFYSVGIGQISSEVPQNLSASRPQDRQFILSSKKLLLSDSGFYLCAWSAGQIAGELFFGEGSRLTVL.

To note about this clone: The junction and the germline gene differ at one end; a read error may be behind it. This chain uses TRBV7-2 with TRBJ2-7, with a weak D call TRBD2 (6 bases). CDR3 length: 16 residues. Germline V gives CDR1 SGHTA, CDR2 FQGNSA. DNA of the CDR3: TGTGCCAGCAGCTTATCCAGAGGCGGAGGGGCGTACGGGCAGTACTTC. This sequence encodes CASSLSRGGGAYGQYF. Combining the CDR3 with reference TRBV7-2 and TRBJ2-7 gives the whole variable domain GAGVSQSPSNKVTEKGKDVELRCDPISGHTALYWYRQSLGQGLEFLIYFQGNSAPDKSGLPSDRFSAERTGGSVSTLTIQRTQQEDSAVYLCASSLSRGGGAYGQYFGPGTRLTVT.